What follows are 11 T cell receptor beta chains derived from one specimen sequenced in a study of identical twins. TCRdb analysed the 5' RACE reads with MiXCR anew, one entry per CDR3 protein. The data show about 200,000 distinct CDR3 sequences, 5% to 7% seen once. In addition, the sample was reused for a study of T cells expressing NK-cell markers.

Source material: CD8+ T cells sorted from blood. The source is a woman in her late teens or twenties in good health.

The chain employs TRBV19 and TRBJ1-1, with D unresolved. V lost 8 bases and J 6 bases, leaving 10 bases between the germline ends. Germline V gives CDR1 LNHDA, CDR2 SQIVND (reference sequence). This CDR3 has 11 amino acids. CDR3 in amino acids: CASRSKPEAFF. The DNA for the CDR3 is TGTGCCAGTCGTTCGAAACCTGAAGCTTTCTTT.

This clonotype has ten or more counts. CDR3 nucleotide sequence: TGTGCCAGCAGCCCGAGGGACGATTACGGCTACACCTTC. It codes for CASSPRDDYGYTF. V is TRBV7-9 and J is TRBJ1-2, with D tentatively TRBD1 (5 bases). The V gene lost 5 bases and the J gene lost 8 bases, with 15 bases spanning the gap. From germline, CDR1 is SEHNR and CDR2 FQNEAQ (reference sequence). This CDR3 has 13 amino acids.

This clonotype was detected ten times or more. The chain joins TRBV12-3 or TRBV12-4 to TRBJ2-7; either TRBD1 or TRBD2 may fit D (5 bases each). Trimming left V 5 bases short and J 3 bases short, with 14 bases between. The CDR3 contains 14 residues. CDR3 nucleotide sequence: TGTGCCAGCAGTCATAGAGGGGTCGTCTACGAGCAGTACTTC. Protein sequence: CASSHRGVVYEQYF.

On this clonotype itself: With a much larger clone just one base away, this may be a read error. This rearrangement joins TRBV7-2 to TRBJ2-2, with D perhaps TRBD1 or TRBD2 (5 bases each). This CDR3 comprises 14 residues. The germline V gene encodes CDR1 SGHTA and CDR2 FQGNSA. This CDR3 is CASSLGLGTVELFF. The CDR3 coding sequence is TGTGCCAGCAGCTTAGGGCTAGGGACCGTGGAGCTGTTTTTT.

J is TRBJ1-1 and V is TRBV25-1; D call uncertain. Germline V lookup: CDR1 MGHDK, CDR2 SYGVNS. Trimming shortened V by 6 bases and J by 5 bases, and 10 bases separated the two germline ends. There are 12 residues in the CDR3. CDR3 coding DNA: TGTGCCAGCAGATCAGCCAGGACTGAAGCTTTCTTT. Translating gives CASRSARTEAFF.

This clonotype turned up a few times. The gene calls are TRBV7-3 and TRBJ2-3; D unclear. The V end lost 8 bases, the J end lost 4 bases, and 10 bases lay between the germline ends. The CDR3 covers 12 residues. The germline V gene has CDR1 SGHTA and CDR2 FQGTGA. The CDR3 reads CASGSAPDTQYF. For the CDR3, the DNA is TGTGCCAGCGGATCGGCTCCAGATACGCAGTATTTT.

The rearrangement uses TRBV11-2 and TRBJ2-3, with 8 nucleotides matching TRBD1. Trimming cost V 3 bases and J 2 bases; bases outside gene matches: 4. Germline V gives CDR1 SGHAT, CDR2 FQNNGV. This CDR3 contains 15 residues. CDR3 in amino acids: CASSLYRGITDTQYF. CDR3 DNA: TGTGCCAGCAGCTTGTACAGGGGGATCACAGATACGCAGTATTTT.

This clonotype was found a few times. This chain connects TRBV24-1 to TRBJ2-1; 8 nucleotides match TRBD2. From germline, CDR1 is KGHDR and CDR2 SFDVKD. There are 15 residues in the CDR3. The junction had 9 bases not matched to a gene; V was cut back by 5 bases and J by 7 bases. The DNA for the CDR3 is TGTGCCACCAGTGTGGGCGGGGGGCGAATGAATGAGCAGTTCTTC. This translates into CATSVGGGRMNEQFF.

This clonotype was observed a handful of times. The chain has TRBV9 and TRBJ2-1; tentative D call: TRBD2 (6 bases). The V gene lost 7 bases and the J gene lost 8 bases, with 10 bases spanning the gap. CDR1 is SGDLS and CDR2 is YYNGEE in the germline V gene. The CDR3 extends over 11 amino acids. CDR3 sequence: CASGRRDEQFF. The CDR3 region has the DNA TGTGCCAGCGGGAGGAGGGATGAGCAGTTCTTC.

The V call is TRBV7-9, the J call TRBJ2-3; D might be TRBD2 (6 bases). Trimming removed 3 bases from V and 5 bases from J, with 9 bases in between. Germline assignment: CDR1 SEHNR and CDR2 FQNEAQ (reference sequence). This CDR3 comprises 13 residues. The CDR3 loop is CASSFPGLDTQYF. The CDR3 nucleotides read TGTGCCAGCAGCTTCCCGGGACTAGATACGCAGTATTTT.

This clonotype was detected ten times or more. The V and J genes are TRBV12-3 or TRBV12-4 and TRBJ1-4; tentative D call: TRBD1 (5 bases). Trimming stripped 2 bases from V and 8 bases from J, with 12 bases between. This CDR3 region has 14 residues. The CDR3 here is CASSLRGKLEKLFF. For the CDR3, the DNA is TGTGCCAGCAGTTTACGGGGGAAACTCGAAAAACTGTTTTTT.